This T cell receptor beta chain originates from a study of technical replicates of blood from a handful of donors. Sequencing was performed with immunoSEQ multiplex PCR; in TCRdb, only in-frame clones are kept and a portion is missing. This sample has fewer than 90,000 clones, with about 93% found just once. Trimming cost V 2 bases and J 3 bases, with 8 bases left between them. Germline V gene sequence: CDR1 LNHDA, CDR2 SQIVND (reference sequence). The CDR3 sequence is 14 residues long. Sequenced: T cells isolated from PBMCs. The chain uses TRBV19 and TRBJ2-1; unclear D gene. The clonotype comes from a human donor in good health. The CDR3 loop reads CASSIMSDYNEQFF. The CDR3 bases are TGTGCCAGTAGTATAATGTCAGACTACAATGAGCAGTTCTTC.